Listed below are T cell receptor beta chains from one sample, sequenced in a study of Ad26.COV2.S vaccination and SARS-CoV-2 variants. Measured with immunoSEQ multiplex PCR; TCRdb has only the in-frame clones, and not every one. The sample consists of about 350,000 clones, about 91% of them appearing once. The specimen comprised peripheral blood, sampled after recovery from COVID-19. All receptors come from a human donor who had recovered from COVID-19. The CDR3 runs from the conserved cysteine through the conserved F or W. The order of the fields is D gene, V gene, J gene, CDR3 protein. A D gene is named only where the DNA matches it firmly.

>-|TRBV6-6|TRBJ1-2
CASSLTGPNYGYTF
>-|TRBV5-1|TRBJ2-1
CASSSGTGDPTYNEQFF
>-|TRBV5-6|TRBJ1-5
CASSLSYSNQPQHF
>-|TRBV29-1|TRBJ1-2
CSVEERISYGYTF
>-|TRBV6-5|TRBJ1-1
CASSYSGRNTEAFF
>-|TRBV3-1/TRBV3-2|TRBJ1-2
CASSQDLVSDYGYTF
>-|TRBV19|TRBJ1-3
CASSIWTRHSGNTIYF
>-|TRBV11-2|TRBJ2-1
CASSVSRTNEQFF
>TRBD1|TRBV5-6|TRBJ2-7
CASSAGTGSLQSSYEQYF
>TRBD2|TRBV5-6|TRBJ2-1
CASSLAGGPRSYNEQFF
>-|TRBV6-2/TRBV6-3|TRBJ2-7
CASSRDYEQYF
>-|TRBV9|TRBJ1-1
CASSVASEGGFAEAFF
>TRBD1|TRBV18|TRBJ1-3
CASSRSSSGGTGNTIYF
>TRBD2|TRBV6-5|TRBJ2-1
CASSWLADNEQFF
>-|TRBV12-3/TRBV12-4|TRBJ2-1
CASSLDLQQFF
>-|TRBV11-2|TRBJ1-5
CASSLVGVNQPQHF
>-|TRBV7-3|TRBJ2-3
CASSSFYTDTQYF
>-|TRBV5-4|TRBJ1-1
CALLLAPNTEAFF
>-|TRBV6-5|TRBJ2-5
CASSNSGGPETQYF
>-|TRBV7-8|TRBJ2-2
CASSSSWGATGELFF
>-|TRBV5-4|TRBJ2-3
CASSLRWPDTQYF
>TRBD2|TRBV13|TRBJ2-3
CASSLGLNWGLAGADTQYF
>-|TRBV2|TRBJ2-5
CASAGLDGETQYF
>-|TRBV2|TRBJ2-5
CASKGKTQYF
>-|TRBV5-1|TRBJ1-2
CASSDGGGSRDYGYTF
>TRBD1|TRBV6-1|TRBJ1-1
CASSDRSLSTGDTEAFF
>TRBD1|TRBV5-4|TRBJ2-3
CASSRNRGDTQYF
>-|TRBV5-6|TRBJ2-3
CASSRGSGGPTDTQYF
>-|TRBV9|TRBJ2-1
CASGGYEQFF
>-|TRBV10-3|TRBJ2-5
CAISELSQETQYF
>-|TRBV6-6|TRBJ2-5
CASSYELGNQETQYF
>-|TRBV9|TRBJ2-3
CASSVRVADTQYF
>-|TRBV7-2|TRBJ1-2
CASSLYRNYGYTF
>-|TRBV5-5|TRBJ1-1
CASSLGGDGYTEAFF
>TRBD1|TRBV5-6|TRBJ1-2
CASSYGGQVDYGYTF
>-|TRBV7-9|TRBJ1-5
CASTPLSNSNQPQHF
>-|TRBV5-8|TRBJ2-4
CATSLGPKNIQYF
>-|TRBV5-1|TRBJ1-1
CASSWDGNTEAFF
>-|TRBV5-1|TRBJ2-7
CASSLGGDTYEQYF
>-|TRBV29-1|TRBJ2-5
CSVEDGDGQETQYF